Below are 16 T cell receptor beta chains sequenced from a single sample in a study of cytomegalovirus exposure and HLA in healthy donors. Primers for the PCR totalled 60 Vbeta and 13 Jbeta. Assay used: immunoSEQ multiplex PCR; TCRdb lists only in-frame clones, some missing. The table includes 130,000 to 150,000 clones, approximately 80% detected once. The sample consisted of PBMCs. These receptors were collected from a woman aged 50 to 60 in good health and CMV-seronegative.

The V gene is TRBV5-1, the J gene TRBJ2-5, with 7 bases fitting TRBD1. Germline values: CDR1 SGHRS, CDR2 YFSETQ. The V segment lost 4 bases and the J segment 4 bases; nucleotides outside the gene matches: 7. The CDR3 is made up of 14 amino acids. The chain's CDR3 is CASSQNRGRETQYF. The CDR3 bases are TGCGCCAGCAGCCAAAACAGGGGCCGAGAGACCCAGTACTTC.

The chain has TRBV30 and TRBJ2-7, with 7 bases lining up with TRBD1. CDR3 length equals 13 residues. The V segment lost 5 bases and the J segment 3 bases; nucleotides outside the gene matches: 7. The germline V gene has CDR1 GTSNPN and CDR2 SVGIG (reference sequence). This chain's CDR3 is CAWGRDRFYEQYF. In DNA form, the CDR3 reads TGTGCCTGGGGCCGGGACAGATTCTACGAGCAGTACTTC.

The V call is TRBV6-4, the J call TRBJ1-4; the match to TRBD1 covers 7 bases. The CDR3 spans 17 residues. The germline V gene has CDR1 MRHNA and CDR2 SNTAGT. With 0 bases clipped from V and 3 bases from J, the junction kept 7 bases outside the gene matches. The CDR3 sequence is CASSDSLGGVPNEKLFF. The CDR3 region has the DNA TGTGCCAGCAGTGACTCTCTAGGGGGCGTACCTAATGAAAAACTGTTTTTT.

V gene TRBV7-6 combines with J gene TRBJ2-2; the D gene is possibly TRBD1 (5 bases). The germline V gene encodes CDR1 SGHVS and CDR2 FNYEAQ. Trimming took off 0 bases at V and 3 bases at J, with 17 bases between the two ends. The CDR3 has 18 residues. The CDR3 coding sequence is TGTGCCAGCAGCTTAGCTGTGGCAGGGTGGGCGTACACCGGGGAGCTGTTTTTT. It yields the protein CASSLAVAGWAYTGELFF.

CDR3 sequence (DNA): TGTGCCAGCAGTTACCCGAGCGGGCTTCAGTACTTC. This encodes CASSYPSGLQYF. The rearrangement joins TRBV6-5 to TRBJ2-5; possibly TRBD2 for D (6 bases). Germline V gives CDR1 MNHEY, CDR2 SVGAGI. The V end lost 2 bases, the J end lost 11 bases, and 12 bases lay between the germline ends. This CDR3 contains 12 residues.

This clone has more than one count but fewer than ten. The V and J genes are TRBV4-3 and TRBJ1-4; 10 bases are a match to TRBD1. Trimming took 0 bases from V and 8 from J; bases not matched to a gene: 6. From germline, CDR1 is LGHNA and CDR2 YSLEER. There are 16 residues in the CDR3. In nucleotides, the CDR3 is TGCGCCAGCAGCCAAGATCCCGGACAGGGGGGAGAAAAACTGTTTTTT. It codes for CASSQDPGQGGEKLFF.

V and J are TRBV15 and TRBJ1-5; D unresolved. This CDR3 contains 17 residues. The germline V gene has CDR1 LNHNV and CDR2 YYDKDF (reference sequence). V lost 0 bases and J lost 0, with 12 bases in between. The CDR3 here is CATSRDYGSYSNQPQHF. The CDR3, as DNA: TGTGCCACCAGCAGAGATTACGGTTCTTATAGCAATCAGCCCCAGCATTTT.

This chain joins TRBV6-5 and TRBJ2-5; D is perhaps TRBD1 (6 bases). Deletions cut 2 bases from V and 4 bases from J, with 11 bases between. The CDR3 is 14 residues long. Germline V gene sequence: CDR1 MNHEY, CDR2 SVGAGI. The CDR3 is CASSYLQGVETQYF. The CDR3 DNA is TGTGCCAGCAGTTACCTACAGGGAGTAGAGACCCAGTACTTC.

This chain links TRBV7-2 with TRBJ2-5; 15 nucleotides agree with TRBD2. V lost 4 bases and J lost 6; bases outside the gene matches: 6. Germline V gene sequence: CDR1 SGHTA, CDR2 FQGNSA. The CDR3 spans 16 residues. As DNA, the CDR3 is TGTGCCAGCAGCTGGGGACTAGCGGGGGGCCGCCAGACCCAGTACTTC. This translates into CASSWGLAGGRQTQYF.

V usage is TRBV9 and J usage is TRBJ2-2; TRBD2 matches 8 bases. CDR3 length equals 16 residues. Germline values: CDR1 SGDLS, CDR2 YYNGEE. The trim removed 3 bases at V and 4 bases at J, leaving 8 bases unmatched. The CDR3 DNA is TGTGCCAGCAGCGCGGGGGGGGCCCCGGTCACCGGGGAGCTGTTTTTT. Translation: CASSAGGAPVTGELFF.

The chain recombines TRBV4-1 with TRBJ1-2; D is perhaps TRBD1 (5 bases). The CDR3 length is 16 residues. Trimming cost V 11 bases and J 4 bases, with 26 bases left between them. Looked up from germline, CDR1 is MGHRA and CDR2 is YSYEKL. The CDR3 DNA reads TGCGCCGACAGCCAAGGTGCCGACAGACAGATCTATGGCTACACCTTC. It specifies CADSQGADRQIYGYTF.

This chain uses TRBV18 with TRBJ2-5; 8 nucleotides agree with TRBD2. The CDR3 consists of 16 residues. The junction had 7 bases not matched to a gene; V was cut back by 2 bases and J by 2 bases. The germline gives CDR1 KGHSH, CDR2 LQKENI. CDR3 protein: CASSPGGLGGQETQYF. CDR3 nucleotide sequence: TGTGCCAGCTCACCAGGGGGACTAGGCGGGCAAGAGACCCAGTACTTC.

The gene calls are TRBV19 and TRBJ1-1; D gene unclear. Germline V gene data show CDR1 as LNHDA and CDR2 as SQIVND (reference sequence). This CDR3 is built from 13 residues. Trimming stripped 5 bases from V and 5 bases from J, with 12 bases between. CDR3 sequence reads: CASSVPGGTEAFF. The CDR3 DNA is TGTGCCAGTAGTGTCCCAGGAGGGACTGAAGCTTTCTTT.

V and J are TRBV10-3 and TRBJ1-2, with D maybe TRBD1 (6 bases). Trimming pared 6 bases from V and 5 bases from J, leaving 19 bases between. Germline assignment: CDR1 ENHRY and CDR2 SYGVKD. CDR3 length: 15 amino acids. The CDR3 region is CAISTNSRTDYGYTF. DNA for the CDR3: TGTGCCATCAGCACCAACAGTAGGACAGATTATGGCTACACCTTC.

The chain joins TRBV7-8 to TRBJ1-1, with unresolved D. V lost 2 bases and J 0 bases, leaving 7 bases between the germline ends. The CDR3 contains 14 residues. Per germline, CDR1 SGHVS and CDR2 FQNEAQ. The CDR3 nucleotides read TGTGCCAGCAGCTTATCGAGGGTGAACACTGAAGCTTTCTTT. The encoded protein is CASSLSRVNTEAFF.

As concerns this clone: At one boundary the junction diverges from the germline segment, which might be a read error. The chain links TRBV28 to TRBJ2-3; a weak D match, TRBD1 (6 bases). Looked up from germline, CDR1 is MDHEN and CDR2 is SYDVKM. This CDR3 has 12 residues. The CDR3 DNA sequence: TGTGCCAGCAGTCTCCAACTGGGGGCCAAGATTTTT. It specifies CASSLQLGAKIF.